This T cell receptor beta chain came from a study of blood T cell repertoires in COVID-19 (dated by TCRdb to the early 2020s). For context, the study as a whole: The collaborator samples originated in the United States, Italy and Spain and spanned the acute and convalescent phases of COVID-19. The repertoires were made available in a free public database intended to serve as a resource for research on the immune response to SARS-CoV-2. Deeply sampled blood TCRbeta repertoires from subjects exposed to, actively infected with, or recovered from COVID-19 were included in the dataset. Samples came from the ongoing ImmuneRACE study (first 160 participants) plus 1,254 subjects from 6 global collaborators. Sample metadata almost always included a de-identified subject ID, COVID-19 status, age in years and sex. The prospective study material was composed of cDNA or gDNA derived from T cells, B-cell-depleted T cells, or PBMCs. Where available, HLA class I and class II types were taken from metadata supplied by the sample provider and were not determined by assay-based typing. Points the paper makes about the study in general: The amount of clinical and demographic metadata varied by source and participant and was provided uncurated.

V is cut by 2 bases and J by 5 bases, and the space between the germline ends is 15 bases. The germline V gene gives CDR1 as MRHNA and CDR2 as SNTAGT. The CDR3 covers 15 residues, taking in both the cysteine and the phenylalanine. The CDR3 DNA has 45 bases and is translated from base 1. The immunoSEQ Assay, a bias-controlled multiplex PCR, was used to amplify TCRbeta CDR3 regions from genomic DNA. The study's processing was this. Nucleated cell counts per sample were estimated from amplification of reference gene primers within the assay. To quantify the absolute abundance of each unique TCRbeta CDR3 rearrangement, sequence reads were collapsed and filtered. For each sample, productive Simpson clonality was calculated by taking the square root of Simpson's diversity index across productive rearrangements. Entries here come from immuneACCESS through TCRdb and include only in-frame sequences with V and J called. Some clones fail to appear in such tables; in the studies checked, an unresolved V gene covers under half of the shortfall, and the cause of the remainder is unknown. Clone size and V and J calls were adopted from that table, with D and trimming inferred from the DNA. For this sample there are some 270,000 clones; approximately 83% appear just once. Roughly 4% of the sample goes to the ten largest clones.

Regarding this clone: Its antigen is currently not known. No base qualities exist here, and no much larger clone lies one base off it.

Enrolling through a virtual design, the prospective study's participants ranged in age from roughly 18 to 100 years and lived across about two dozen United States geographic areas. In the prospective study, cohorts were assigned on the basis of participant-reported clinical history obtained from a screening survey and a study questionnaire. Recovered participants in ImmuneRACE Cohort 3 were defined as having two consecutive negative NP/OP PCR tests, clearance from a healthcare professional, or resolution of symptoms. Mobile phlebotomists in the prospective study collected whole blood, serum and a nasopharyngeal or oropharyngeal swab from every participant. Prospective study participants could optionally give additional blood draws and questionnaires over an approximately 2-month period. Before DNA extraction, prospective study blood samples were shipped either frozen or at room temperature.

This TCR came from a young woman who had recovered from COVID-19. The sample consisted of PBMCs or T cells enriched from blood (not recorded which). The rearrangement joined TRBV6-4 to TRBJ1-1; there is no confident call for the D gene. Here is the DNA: TGTGCCAGCAGTGACGGTGCGGGGATAGGTACTGAAGCTTTCTTT. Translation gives CASSDGAGIGTEAFF.